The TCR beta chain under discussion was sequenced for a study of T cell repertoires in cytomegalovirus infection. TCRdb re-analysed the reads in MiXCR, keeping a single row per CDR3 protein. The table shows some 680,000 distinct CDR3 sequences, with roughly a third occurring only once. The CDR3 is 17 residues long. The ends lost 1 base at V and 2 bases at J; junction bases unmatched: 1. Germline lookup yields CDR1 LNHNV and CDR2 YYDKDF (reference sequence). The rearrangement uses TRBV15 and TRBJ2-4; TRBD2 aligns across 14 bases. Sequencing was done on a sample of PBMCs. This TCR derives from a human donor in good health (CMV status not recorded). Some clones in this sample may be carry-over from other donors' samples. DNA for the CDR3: TGTGCCACCAGCAGAGGACTAGCGGGGGGGACCAAAAACATTCAGTACTTC. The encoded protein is CATSRGLAGGTKNIQYF.